This T cell receptor (beta chain) is drawn from a study of cytomegalovirus exposure and HLA in healthy donors. Among the 90 to 150 subjects of the validation cohort, separate from the approximately 670-subject first cohort, were the donors. A word on this clone: Its antigen is currently unknown.

The germline CDR1 and CDR2 sequences are MNHEY and SVGAGI. CDR3 length: 15 amino acids. Trimming removed 3 bases from V and 8 bases from J; junction bases left unmatched: 9. Sequencing was performed with immunoSEQ multiplex PCR; in TCRdb, only in-frame clones are kept and a portion is missing. The sample holds 150,000 to 250,000 clones, roughly three quarters seen once. Study results and limitations: There were some public TCRs occurring in many donors, but most TCR sequences were rare. It was reportedly the case that the classifier diagnosed cytomegalovirus status with high specificity and sensitivity. The TCR clusters that emerged in the first cohort tended, a later analysis found, to co-occur in the 120 or so validation repertoires.

Sequencing was done on a sample of PBMCs. The V gene is TRBV6-5, the J gene TRBJ1-1; 10 nucleotides align to TRBD1. The clonotype originates from a woman younger than 45 in good health and CMV-seronegative. CDR3 residues: CASSYPGTGVLEAFF. The CDR3 DNA reads TGTGCCAGCAGTTATCCCGGGACAGGGGTTTTAGAAGCTTTCTTT.